One and the same sample provided the 26 T cell receptor beta chains below, sequenced in a study of T cells in Graves' hyperthyroidism and ophthalmopathy. RNA transcripts were the template for amplifying TCR beta CDR3 regions. Carried out on the TCR CDR3, a first-round RT-PCR used the HTBI primer set. TCRdb recomputed calls from the multiplex PCR reads with MiXCR, one row per CDR3 protein. The sample holds around 440,000 distinct CDR3 sequences, approximately 15% seen once. Specimen: blood. The receptors derive from a woman aged 18-35 years with Graves' hyperthyroidism.

The chain employs TRBV4-3 and TRBJ1-3; TRBD1 might be the D (5 bases). The germline V gene has CDR1 LGHNA and CDR2 YSLEER. Trimming removed 0 bases at V and 2 bases at J, with 17 bases between. CDR3 length equals 18 residues. DNA for the CDR3: TGCGCCAGCAGCCAAGATCTGATAACGGGACGAACTGGAAACACCATATATTTT. Protein sequence: CASSQDLITGRTGNTIYF.

This clonotype was counted at least ten times. The chain combines TRBV6-1 with TRBJ2-7; 10 positions agree with TRBD2. The germline V gene encodes CDR1 MNHNS and CDR2 SASEGT. V was pared by 2 bases and J by 6 bases, with 10 bases of the junction left unmatched. The CDR3 spans 16 residues. CDR3 sequence (DNA): TGTGCCAGCAGTGAATTCCCTTTGGGGACTAGCGCCGAGCAGTACTTC. This sequence encodes CASSEFPLGTSAEQYF.

In this sample, this clonotype turned up many times. The chain recombines TRBV7-2 with TRBJ2-1, with 7 positions matching TRBD1. The junction had 8 bases not matched to a gene; V was cut back by 3 bases and J by 3 bases. CDR1 and CDR2 (germline): SGHTA, FQGNSA. This CDR3 contains 16 residues. The CDR3 is CASSFLTGSVYNEQFF. The CDR3 DNA reads as TGTGCCAGCAGCTTCCTGACAGGGAGTGTCTACAATGAGCAGTTCTTC.

Ten or more counts support this clonotype. The genes are TRBV20-1 and TRBJ2-5, with D uncertain. This CDR3 spans 11 amino acids. The V and J ends lost 5 bases and 3 bases respectively, with 7 bases between them. Germline CDR1 and CDR2: DFQATT and SNEGSKA (reference sequence). The CDR3 region has the DNA TGCAGTGCTCAATCTGAAGAGACCCAGTACTTC. Translation gives CSAQSEETQYF.

This clonotype was seen many times. The chain joins TRBV3-1 to TRBJ2-5, with D possibly called TRBD1 or TRBD2 (6 bases each). Trimming took 1 base from V and 0 from J, leaving 21 bases between them. The CDR3 covers 19 residues. Germline CDR1 and CDR2: LGHDT and YNNKEL (reference sequence). This chain's CDR3 is CASSQGGAFWRPNQETQYF. The CDR3 region has the DNA TGTGCCAGCAGCCAAGGGGGGGCCTTCTGGCGACCCAACCAAGAGACCCAGTACTTC.

This chain connects TRBV7-9 to TRBJ2-3; 9 nucleotides agree with TRBD2. J lost 4 bases, V lost 5 bases, and 16 bases had no gene match. CDR1 is SEHNR, CDR2 FQNEAQ, per germline (reference sequence). This CDR3 comprises 18 residues. The CDR3 here is CASSPPFGGGGDADTQYF. As DNA, the CDR3 is TGTGCCAGCAGCCCCCCGTTCGGCGGGGGGGGGGACGCAGATACGCAGTATTTT.

This clonotype was counted ten times or more. The V and J genes are TRBV15 and TRBJ1-6; no clear D gene. Germline assignment: CDR1 LNHNV and CDR2 YYDKDF (reference sequence). Trimming removed 0 bases from V and 10 bases from J, with 25 bases in between. CDR3 length: 19 residues. The CDR3 here is CATSRDGGRGKDRRSPLHF. DNA of the CDR3: TGTGCCACCAGCAGAGATGGAGGACGGGGTAAGGACCGCCGCTCACCCCTCCACTTT. The full variable domain, its missing parts supplied by reference TRBV15 and TRBJ1-6, is DAMVIQNPRYQVTQFGKPVTLSCSQTLNHNVMYWYQQKSSQAPKLLFHYYDKDFNNEADTPDNFQSRRPNTSFCFLDIRSPGLGDTAMYLCATSRDGGRGKDRRSPLHFGNGTRLTVT.

This clonotype was counted a few times. The chain uses TRBV10-3 and TRBJ1-2, with unresolved D. Germline V gives CDR1 ENHRY, CDR2 SYGVKD. The CDR3 has 13 amino acids. Trimming cost V 6 bases and J 4 bases, with 12 bases left between them. Written as DNA, the CDR3 is TGTGCCATCAGCCCCGACTTTTCCTATGGCTACACCTTC. As protein: CAISPDFSYGYTF.

Ten or more counts support this clonotype. This chain uses TRBV12-3 or TRBV12-4 with TRBJ2-2, with TRBD2 matching over 11 bases. J lost 1 base, V lost 5 bases, and 6 bases had no gene match. The CDR3 totals 17 residues. As DNA, the CDR3 is TGTGCCAGCAGTCGATTTAGCGGGGGGGGGAACACCGGGGAGCTGTTTTTT. Amino acid sequence: CASSRFSGGGNTGELFF.

This clonotype was recorded at least ten times. The chain joins TRBV2 to TRBJ1-1; no clear D. Trimming shortened V by 7 bases and J by 1 base, and 10 bases separated the two germline ends. This CDR3 has 13 residues. Germline loops: CDR1 SNHLY, CDR2 FYNNEI. The CDR3 is CASKFWGNTEAFF. CDR3 in DNA: TGTGCCAGCAAATTTTGGGGGAACACTGAAGCTTTCTTT.

As concerns this clonotype: A much larger clone lies a single base off, so this may be a read error. This chain joins TRBV12-3 or TRBV12-4 and TRBJ1-1; D not resolved. The CDR3 runs to 15 residues. CDR3 DNA sequence: TGTGCCAGCACCACCGGTTCGGCCTTGAACACTGAAGCTGTCTTT. Translating it yields CASTTGSALNTEAVF.

This clonotype occurred a few times. The chain joins TRBV19 to TRBJ2-1; TRBD2 agrees at 7 bases. From germline, CDR1 is LNHDA and CDR2 SQIVND (reference sequence). The CDR3 consists of 15 residues. Trimming cost V 4 bases and J 3 bases; bases outside gene matches: 6. The chain's CDR3 is CASSSLAVIYNEQFF. CDR3 in DNA: TGTGCCAGTAGTAGCCTAGCGGTGATCTACAATGAGCAGTTCTTC. Filled out from reference TRBV19 and TRBJ2-1, the complete variable domain reads DGGITQSPKYLFRKEGQNVTLSCEQNLNHDAMYWYRQDPGQGLRLIYYSQIVNDFQKGDIAEGYSVSREKKESFPLTVTSAQKNPTAFYLCASSSLAVIYNEQFFGPGTRLTVL.

A few counts support this clonotype. This rearrangement joins TRBV24-1 to TRBJ2-1; 9 bases are a match to TRBD2. This CDR3 spans 18 amino acids. CDR1 and CDR2 from the germline V gene are KGHDR and SFDVKD. V trimming: 6 bases; J trimming: 3 bases; junction bases outside the gene matches: 14. The CDR3 nucleotides read TGTGCCACCAGTAGTATCATAACTAGCGGGCTGAACTACAATGAGCAGTTCTTC. Translation: CATSSIITSGLNYNEQFF.

This clonotype was observed a handful of times. The chain uses TRBV4-1 and TRBJ1-5; D not resolved. CDR3 length equals 16 residues. Trimming took 1 base from V and 2 from J, leaving 12 bases between them. The germline V gene encodes CDR1 MGHRA and CDR2 YSYEKL. The CDR3 coding sequence is TGCGCCAGCAGCCAAGTCGTTCAGGACGGCAATCAGCCCCAGCATTTT. It encodes CASSQVVQDGNQPQHF.

The chain has TRBV13 and TRBJ1-4, with D unclear. The CDR3 runs 14 residues. Per the germline V gene, CDR1 is PRHDT and CDR2 is FYEKMQ (reference sequence). Trimming removed 2 bases at V and 4 bases at J, with 8 bases between. The CDR3 DNA follows: TGTGCCAGCAGCTTAACAGTTCATAATGAAAAACTGTTTTTT. Translation: CASSLTVHNEKLFF. The whole variable domain, filled in from reference TRBV13 and TRBJ1-4, reads AAGVIQSPRHLIKEKRETATLKCYPIPRHDTVYWYQQGPGQDPQFLISFYEKMQSDKGSIPDRFSAQQFSDYHSELNMSSLELGDSALYFCASSLTVHNEKLFFGSGTQLSVL.

V usage is TRBV29-1 and J usage is TRBJ2-3; no firm D call. Germline CDR1 and CDR2: SQVTM and ANQGSEA. The CDR3 spans 13 residues. The V gene lost 3 bases and the J gene lost 2 bases, with 9 bases spanning the gap. CDR3 loop: CSVEASTTDTQYF. The CDR3 coding sequence is TGCAGCGTTGAGGCCAGTACCACAGATACGCAGTATTTT.

J is TRBJ1-2 and V is TRBV4-3; maybe TRBD1 (5 bases). The CDR3 spans 15 residues. Deletions cut 5 bases from V and 0 bases from J, with 13 bases between. Germline CDR1 LGHNA, CDR2 YSLEER. Written as DNA, the CDR3 is TGCGCCAGCAGCGGGATGAGGGGAGCTAACTATGGCTACACCTTC. Translated, it gives CASSGMRGANYGYTF.

There are many counts of this clonotype. This chain uses TRBV5-1 with TRBJ2-7; a weak D match, TRBD1 (6 bases). The V and J ends lost 3 bases and 2 bases respectively, with 9 bases between them. CDR1 and CDR2 from the germline V gene are SGHRS and YFSETQ. The CDR3 is 13 amino acids. The CDR3 nucleotides read TGCGCCAGCAGCTACCGGGACACCTACGAGCAGTACTTC. Translating gives CASSYRDTYEQYF.

This clonotype was counted at least ten times. CDR3 nucleotides: TGTGCCAGCAGCGTAGGAGGTAGCGGCGGAGAGCAGTACTTC. This encodes CASSVGGSGGEQYF. The chain is built from TRBV9 and TRBJ2-7; D perhaps matches TRBD2 (6 bases). CDR3 length equals 14 residues. From germline, CDR1 is SGDLS and CDR2 YYNGEE. V was clipped by 0 bases and J by 7 bases, with 14 bases between them.

Many counts were recorded for this clonotype. V is TRBV20-1 and J is TRBJ2-1; TRBD2 aligns across 10 bases. Unmatched junction bases numbered 8, after V lost 1 base and J lost 8 bases. This CDR3 comprises 15 residues. Germline V gene data show CDR1 as DFQATT and CDR2 as SNEGSKA (reference sequence). The chain's CDR3 is CSARGATSGLYEQFF. Here the CDR3 DNA reads TGCAGTGCTAGAGGGGCGACTAGCGGGCTCTATGAGCAGTTCTTC.

In its sample, this clonotype was seen many times. The chain's CDR3 is CATSDPTQGSYNEQFF. CDR3 nucleotides: TGTGCCACCAGTGACCCCACTCAGGGCTCCTACAATGAGCAGTTCTTC. The V and J genes are TRBV24-1 and TRBJ2-1; a weak D match, TRBD1 (5 bases). The germline V gene encodes CDR1 KGHDR and CDR2 SFDVKD. The CDR3 totals 16 residues. With 4 bases removed from V and 0 bases from J, the gap between germline ends came to 12 bases.

This clonotype was seen a few times. The chain's CDR3 is CASMGTLNTGELFF. DNA for the CDR3: TGTGCCAGTATGGGGACATTGAACACCGGGGAGCTGTTTTTT. This chain joins TRBV19 and TRBJ2-2, with a possible D match to TRBD1 (6 bases). The CDR3 runs 14 residues. Germline V lookup: CDR1 LNHDA, CDR2 SQIVND (reference sequence). Trimming stripped 7 bases from V and 1 base from J, with 10 bases between.

Note on this clonotype: A single base separates this from a much larger clone, so it may be a read error. The rearrangement uses TRBV12-3 or TRBV12-4 and TRBJ1-1; D perhaps matches TRBD1 (5 bases). Trimming removed 3 bases from V and 9 bases from J, with 14 bases in between. The CDR3 runs to 13 residues. The CDR3 is CASSFGGLSKAFF. The CDR3 region has the DNA TGTGCCAGCAGTTTCGGGGGACTTTCTAAAGCTTTCTTT.

This clonotype showed up just a few times. The junction does not match germline at one end; this may be a read error. V usage is TRBV7-7 and J usage is TRBJ2-5, with 12 positions matching TRBD2. Germline CDR1 SSHAT, CDR2 FNYEAQ (reference sequence). This CDR3 spans 15 amino acids. CDR3 nucleotide sequence: TGTGCTAGCAGCTTACTAGCGGGGGGCCAGGGGACCCAGTACTTC. The encoded protein is CASSLLAGGQGTQYF. The full variable domain, its missing parts supplied by reference TRBV7-7 and TRBJ2-5, is GAGVSQSPRYKVTKRGQDVTLRCDPISSHATLYWYQQALGQGPEFLTYFNYEAQPDKSGLPSDRFSAERPEGSISTLTIQRTEQRDSAMYRCASSLLAGGQGTQYFGPGTRLLVL.

This clonotype was counted ten times or more. The genes are TRBV5-1 and TRBJ1-5; possibly TRBD1 for D (6 bases). Germline lookup yields CDR1 SGHRS and CDR2 YFSETQ. The CDR3 covers 13 residues. The V and J ends lost 0 bases and 9 bases respectively, with 10 bases between them. DNA of the CDR3: TGCGCCAGCAGCTTGGACCCCAGGGGGCCCCAGCATTTT. Amino acid sequence: CASSLDPRGPQHF.

This clonotype was recorded many times. The V call is TRBV12-3 or TRBV12-4, the J call TRBJ1-3; 9 bases are shared with TRBD1. The CDR3 spans 15 residues. The trim removed 5 bases at V and 5 bases at J, leaving 7 bases unmatched. The CDR3: CASSSQTGGRNTIYF. Here the CDR3 DNA reads TGTGCCAGCAGTAGTCAGACAGGGGGGCGAAACACCATATATTTT.